Sequencing of this T cell receptor (beta chain) was carried out in a study of blood T cell repertoires in COVID-19. The CDR3 consists of 15 residues. Germline trimming cut 1 base from V and 0 bases from J; bases unmatched to any gene: 2. Per germline, CDR1 LGHDT and CDR2 YNNKEL (reference sequence). Only in-frame clones appear in the TCRdb table, and some are missing; sequencing was by immunoSEQ multiplex PCR. In the table there are around 100,000 clones, 84% of which are singletons. This chain links TRBV3-1 (or the pseudogene TRBV3-2) with TRBJ1-1, with TRBD1 identical over 7 bases. The receptor's source is a man in his forties or fifties with active or convalescent COVID-19. The sample comprised peripheral blood. Written as DNA, the CDR3 is TGTGCCAGCAGCCAAGCCGGGACAGTGAACACTGAAGCTTTCTTT. Protein sequence: CASSQAGTVNTEAFF.